This TCR beta chain was profiled in a study of shared clonotypes between healthy human individuals. Across the study: Researchers assigned three CD4 naive, three CD4 memory, two CD8 naive and one CD8 memory plate to each donor.

Germline V gene sequence: CDR1 SQVTM, CDR2 ANQGSEA. The length of the CDR3 is 13 residues. Between the trimmed V and J ends, which lost 0 bases and 3 bases, there was a span of 8 bases. CD45RO-negative cells were positively selected for CCR7, leaving out terminally differentiated effector memory CD45RA+ cells. Some clones are missing from TCRdb's copy, which holds only in-frame ones; the method was immunoSEQ multiplex PCR. The sample lists 1.5 million to 2.5 million clones; roughly 94% were seen once. This chain connects TRBV29-1 to TRBJ1-2; D is ambiguous. This TCR was recovered from a young man in good health. Sample: naive CD8+ T cells sorted from blood. CDR3: CSVEESGYYGYTF. CDR3 nucleotides: TGCAGCGTTGAAGAATCGGGGTACTATGGCTACACCTTC.